Below are 27 T cell receptor beta chains sequenced from a single sample in a study of cytomegalovirus exposure and HLA in healthy donors (TCRdb year 2017). Libraries came from the immunoSEQ multiplex PCR assay. For the multiplex PCR, a mixture combining 60 forward primers for TCR Vbeta segments and 13 reverse primers for TCR Jbeta segments was used. The table was pulled from immuneACCESS by TCRdb, which kept in-frame rearrangements only. Such tables lose some clones; where checked, under half of the loss comes from unresolved V genes, and the rest has no known cause. The sample has around 110,000 clones on record, about 79% of them singletons. The ten largest clones capture around 4.5% of the sample. The specimen sequenced was PBMCs. The receptors derive from a young man in good health and CMV-seropositive.

The chain joins TRBV9 to TRBJ2-7; 8 nucleotides agree with TRBD2. The CDR3 contains 14 residues. Germline-derived CDR1 and CDR2 are SGDLS and YYNGEE. Germline trimming cut 3 bases from V and 2 bases from J; bases unmatched to any gene: 4. The CDR3 region is CASSALAAPYEQYF. CDR3 bases: TGTGCCAGCAGCGCACTAGCGGCCCCCTACGAGCAGTACTTC.

The count of this clone is one. V is TRBV6-6 and J is TRBJ2-7, with 8 bases identical to TRBD2. Germline CDR1 reads MNHNY; CDR2 reads SVGAGI (reference sequence). The CDR3 runs 13 residues. With V trimmed by 11 bases and J by 5 bases, 11 bases remained unmatched. The CDR3 region has the DNA TGTGCCGCGTGTATAGCGGGGCTCGACGAGCAGTACTTC. This codes for CAACIAGLDEQYF.

The chain links TRBV7-2 to TRBJ2-7, with a tentative D call TRBD2 (6 bases). Germline loops: CDR1 SGHTA, CDR2 FQGNSA. Trimming removed 2 bases from V and 8 bases from J, with 19 bases in between. The CDR3 is made up of 15 amino acids. CDR3 bases: TGTGCCAGCAGCTTATTCGCGGGACCCTACGTTAAGCAGTACTTC. It is translated as CASSLFAGPYVKQYF. Drawing the rest from reference TRBV7-2 and TRBJ2-7, the complete variable domain is GAGVSQSPSNKVTEKGKDVELRCDPISGHTALYWYRQSLGQGLEFLIYFQGNSAPDKSGLPSDRFSAERTGGSVSTLTIQRTQQEDSAVYLCASSLFAGPYVKQYFGPGTRLTVT.

The chain is built from TRBV5-6 and TRBJ2-3, with 10 bases fitting TRBD1. Trimming removed 0 bases from V and 14 bases from J; junction bases left unmatched: 6. Germline V gene data show CDR1 as SGHDT and CDR2 as YYEEEE. The CDR3 is made up of 13 amino acids. The CDR3 spells CASSLAWTGGVYF. For the CDR3, the DNA is TGTGCCAGCAGCTTGGCTTGGACAGGGGGTGTGTATTTT.

The CDR3 DNA reads as TGTGCCAGCAGCTCGAGGTGGGGCCCAGGATCCCTCAATGAGCAGTTCTTC. It translates to CASSSRWGPGSLNEQFF. The chain uses TRBV11-1 and TRBJ2-1, with D tentatively TRBD1 (5 bases). The length of the CDR3 is 17 residues. CDR1 and CDR2 (germline): SGHAT, FQDESV (reference sequence). Trimming shortened V by 4 bases and J by 6 bases, and 22 bases separated the two germline ends.

The CDR3: CASSGRGGSDTQYF. In nucleotides, the CDR3 is TGTGCCAGCAGCGGGCGGGGGGGCTCAGATACGCAGTATTTT. The chain links TRBV9 to TRBJ2-3, with 9 bases lining up with TRBD2. V lost 3 bases and J lost 4; bases outside the gene matches: 3. Germline values: CDR1 SGDLS, CDR2 YYNGEE. The CDR3 runs to 14 residues.

The rearrangement joins TRBV13 to TRBJ2-1; 7 bases are shared with TRBD2. Germline loops: CDR1 PRHDT, CDR2 FYEKMQ (reference sequence). The CDR3 is made up of 16 amino acids. Germline trimming cut 1 base from V and 6 bases from J; bases unmatched to any gene: 9. In DNA form, the CDR3 reads TGTGCCAGCAGCTTAGTTGGGGGAGGGAATCGCAATGAGCAGTTCTTC. It encodes CASSLVGGGNRNEQFF.

As concerns this clone: Sequence at one end of the junction differs from germline and may be a read error. The rearrangement links TRBV7-7 to TRBJ2-7; TRBD1 agrees at 7 bases. The CDR3 extends over 15 amino acids. Germline CDR1 reads SSHAT; CDR2 reads FNYEAQ (reference sequence). CDR3 in DNA: TGTGCTAGCAGCCGTGCCACAGGGGACCTCTACGAGCAGTACTTC. Protein: CASSRATGDLYEQYF.

CDR3 amino acids: CASVSQDEKLFF. The CDR3 DNA sequence: TGTGCCAGCGTCAGTCAAGATGAAAAACTGTTTTTT. This sequence joins TRBV5-4 and TRBJ1-4; D unresolved. Germline assignment: CDR1 SGHNT and CDR2 YYREEE (reference sequence). The CDR3 length is 12 residues. V was cut by 7 bases and J by 6 bases, with 10 bases left in between. The full variable domain, completed using reference TRBV5-4 and TRBJ1-4, is ETGVTQSPTHLIKTRGQQVTLRCSSQSGHNTVSWYQQALGQGPQFIFQYYREEENGRGNFPPRFSGLQFPNYSSELNVNALELDDSALYLCASVSQDEKLFFGSGTQLSVL.

V usage is TRBV5-1 and J usage is TRBJ2-3, with D uncertain. Trimming removed 0 bases from V and 4 bases from J, with 12 bases in between. The CDR3 has 15 residues. Per the germline V gene, CDR1 is SGHRS and CDR2 is YFSETQ. CDR3 nucleotide sequence: TGCGCCAGCAGCTTGGCCCAAGAAGCCGCAGATACGCAGTATTTT. It encodes CASSLAQEAADTQYF.

V is TRBV6-5 and J is TRBJ2-5; TRBD1 is a possible D gene (5 bases). The DNA end favors TRBJ2-7, so the J call may be wrong. This CDR3 spans 12 amino acids. Germline CDR1 reads MNHEY; CDR2 reads SVGAGI. In DNA form, the CDR3 reads TGTGCCACTTTCGACAGCTCCTACGAGCAGTACTTC. Its translation is CATFDSSYEQYF.

Regarding this clone: One end of the junction is discordant with germline, which a read error may explain. The chain recombines TRBV7-9 with TRBJ2-2; no definite D call. CDR1 and CDR2 from the germline V gene are SEHNR and FQNEAQ (reference sequence). The CDR3 spans 12 residues. DNA of the CDR3: TGTTCCAGCAGCCACATGGCCGGGGAGCTGTTTTTT. The encoded protein is CSSSHMAGELFF.

The genes are TRBV11-2 and TRBJ1-5, with unresolved D. This CDR3 spans 14 amino acids. In germline, CDR1 is SGHAT, CDR2 FQNNGV. Trimming shortened V by 1 base and J by 4 bases, and 8 bases separated the two germline ends. CDR3 bases: TGTGCCAGCAGCTTAGGGAGCGTAAATCAGCCCCAGCATTTT. Its translation is CASSLGSVNQPQHF. Using reference TRBV11-2 and TRBJ1-5 for the parts outside the CDR3, the full variable domain is EAGVAQSPRYKIIEKRQSVAFWCNPISGHATLYWYQQILGQGPKLLIQFQNNGVVDDSQLPKDRFSAERLKGVDSTLKIQPAKLEDSAVYLCASSLGSVNQPQHFGDGTRLSIL.

The rearrangement links TRBV12-5 to TRBJ1-5; a possible D gene is TRBD1 (6 bases). Germline loops: CDR1 LGHNT, CDR2 FRNRAP. This CDR3 comprises 12 residues. The germline V and J ends were trimmed by 6 bases and 4 bases, with 7 bases remaining between them. CDR3 protein: CASGDRNQPQHF. CDR3 nucleotides: TGTGCTAGTGGGGACAGAAATCAGCCCCAGCATTTT.

The J gene is TRBJ1-5, the V gene TRBV20-1; D gene ambiguous. The CDR3 runs 11 residues. The germline CDR1 and CDR2 sequences are DFQATT and SNEGSKA (reference sequence). Trimming left V 3 bases short and J 6 bases short, with 6 bases between. The CDR3 coding sequence is TGCAGTGCTAGCGGTCCTCAGCCCCAGCATTTT. Residues: CSASGPQPQHF.

The chain carries TRBV21-1 and TRBJ2-2; no DNA check was done on the table's D call, TRBD2. TRBV21-1 represents a pseudogene. The CDR3 extends over 13 amino acids. DNA of the CDR3: TGTGCCAGCGAAAGGGAGAAAGTCGGGGAGCTGTTTTTT. This translates into CASEREKVGELFF.

Points on this clone: Compared with germline, one end of the junction differs, possibly owing to a read error. V is TRBV7-9 and J is TRBJ2-4; D may be TRBD1 (6 bases). CDR1 is SEHNR and CDR2 is FQNEAQ in the germline V gene (reference sequence). The length of the CDR3 is 14 residues. CDR3 protein: CASSWTEAKNSQYF. The CDR3, as DNA: TGTGCCAGCAGCTGGACAGAAGCCAAAAACAGTCAGTACTTC.

The rearrangement uses TRBV4-2 and TRBJ2-3; D unresolved. V shed 4 bases and J shed 2 bases, with 13 bases lying between them. The V gene's germline CDR1 is LGHNA and CDR2 YNFKEQ. The CDR3 is 15 amino acids. DNA for the CDR3: TGTGCCAGCAGCCCCCGGTTTCATCTCACAGATACGCAGTATTTT. Translating gives CASSPRFHLTDTQYF.

The J gene is TRBJ1-1, the V gene TRBV18, with a tentative D call TRBD1 (5 bases). This CDR3 contains 14 residues. The V gene's germline CDR1 is KGHSH and CDR2 LQKENI. Trimming pared 2 bases from V and 1 base from J, leaving 8 bases between. CDR3 sequence: CASSPKDKNTEAFF. CDR3 DNA: TGTGCCAGCTCACCAAAGGACAAGAACACTGAAGCTTTCTTT.

The chain has TRBV5-4 and TRBJ2-4; 10 positions agree with TRBD2. The V gene's germline CDR1 is SGHNT and CDR2 YYREEE (reference sequence). V gave up 3 bases and J gave up 0 bases; unmatched junction bases: 12. The CDR3 sequence is 19 residues long. Here the CDR3 reads CASSSYGLAEREAKNIQYF. CDR3 nucleotide sequence: TGTGCCAGCAGCTCCTATGGACTAGCGGAAAGGGAAGCCAAAAACATTCAGTACTTC.

This sequence joins TRBV4-3 and TRBJ1-2; the match to TRBD1 covers 8 bases. Germline V CDR1 and CDR2: LGHNA, YSLEER. After removal of 1 base from V and 5 bases from J, the junction contained 6 bases not matched to a gene. This CDR3 region has 15 residues. The chain's CDR3 is CASSQGWGQEYGYTF. DNA of the CDR3: TGCGCCAGCAGCCAAGGTTGGGGACAGGAGTATGGCTACACCTTC.

The J gene is TRBJ2-1, the V gene TRBV27; perhaps TRBD2 as D (5 bases). This CDR3 contains 14 residues. Between the trimmed V and J ends, which lost 0 bases and 9 bases, there was a span of 12 bases. The germline V gene has CDR1 MNHEY and CDR2 SMNVEV (reference sequence). CDR3 residues: CASSLSSTSGEQFF. In DNA, the CDR3 is TGTGCCAGCAGTTTATCGTCCACTAGTGGTGAGCAGTTCTTC.

The chain employs TRBV7-3 and TRBJ2-3; 7 bases align to TRBD2. CDR3 length: 15 amino acids. J lost 2 bases, V lost 4 bases, and 6 bases had no gene match. Germline V lookup: CDR1 SGHTA, CDR2 FQGTGA. CDR3 region: CASSSGTTNTDTQYF. CDR3 nucleotide sequence: TGTGCCAGCAGCTCCGGGACTACAAACACAGATACGCAGTATTTT.

V and J are TRBV7-9 and TRBJ2-5, with TRBD1 as a possible D gene (6 bases). Germline lookup yields CDR1 SEHNR and CDR2 FQNEAQ (reference sequence). The CDR3 loop spans 15 amino acids. The germline V and J ends were trimmed by 1 base and 2 bases, with 11 bases remaining between them. The CDR3 DNA reads as TGTGCCAGCAGCTTAGGATTGACAGGACAAGAGACCCAGTACTTC. Translated: CASSLGLTGQETQYF.

The rearrangement links TRBV9 to TRBJ2-1, with a possible D match to TRBD2 (5 bases). Germline V lookup: CDR1 SGDLS, CDR2 YYNGEE. The V end lost 2 bases, the J end lost 0 bases, and 9 bases lay between the germline ends. This CDR3 comprises 15 residues. CDR3 protein: CASSVAGNSYNEQFF. The CDR3 DNA reads as TGTGCCAGCAGCGTTGCCGGGAACTCCTACAATGAGCAGTTCTTC.

The rearrangement joins TRBV11-2 to TRBJ2-5; a possible D gene is TRBD2 (5 bases). This CDR3 is built from 13 residues. Germline-derived CDR1 and CDR2 are SGHAT and FQNNGV. Trimming shortened V by 3 bases and J by 7 bases, and 12 bases separated the two germline ends. This CDR3 is CASSFRRGGTQYF. In nucleotides, the CDR3 is TGTGCCAGCAGCTTTCGACGTGGAGGGACCCAGTACTTC.

This chain joins TRBV11-3 and TRBJ2-7; D call uncertain. V dropped 2 bases and J dropped 3 bases, with 8 bases sitting between them. The CDR3 has 13 amino acids. The germline V gene encodes CDR1 SGHNT and CDR2 YENEEA. CDR3 coding DNA: TGTGCCAGCAGCTTATTCCGCGGCTACGAGCAGTACTTC. Its translation is CASSLFRGYEQYF.